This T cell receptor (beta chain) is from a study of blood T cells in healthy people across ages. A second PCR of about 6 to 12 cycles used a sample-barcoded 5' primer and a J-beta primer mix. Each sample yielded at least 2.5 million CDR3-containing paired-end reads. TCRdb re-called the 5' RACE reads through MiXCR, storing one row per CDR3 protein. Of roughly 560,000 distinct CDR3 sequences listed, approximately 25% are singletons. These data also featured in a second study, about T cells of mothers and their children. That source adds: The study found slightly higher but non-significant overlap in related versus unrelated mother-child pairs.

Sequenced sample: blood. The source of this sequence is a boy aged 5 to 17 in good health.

The DNA for the CDR3 is TGTGCCAGCAGATCTTATGCCAGGAGGGACAGGGGGTATGATTACGAGCAGTACTTC. Amino acids: CASRSYARRDRGYDYEQYF. The chain uses TRBV28 and TRBJ2-7; 11 nucleotides agree with TRBD1. The CDR3 runs to 19 residues. The V and J ends lost 6 bases and 4 bases, in that order; junction bases with no gene match: 20. Germline lookup yields CDR1 MDHEN and CDR2 SYDVKM.